This TCR beta chain was sequenced in a study of T-cell reconstitution after alpha-beta-depleted transplantation in children. Study-wide results and limits: Reports say that about two months after transplant, the alpha-beta T cells came out of several hundred graft clones that had expanded. Diversity and T-cell counts at one year after transplant derived mostly from new T cells.

This clonotype was observed a few times. No antigen is known for it. Preparation of the TCRbeta library used unique molecular identifiers. MiXCR, run by TCRdb on the PCR reads, gives a single entry per CDR3 protein. Of more than 200,000 distinct CDR3 sequences in the sample, more than 20% were seen once. The clonotype was recovered from a female patient aged 2-10 years who had a stem cell transplant for congenital amegakaryocytic thrombocytopenia, so the T cells may come from the graft donor. This specimen consisted of PBMCs, mostly from graft donor cells, obtained 360 days after TCRalphabeta/CD19-depleted stem cell transplant.

CDR3 in amino acids: CASSSGVPWYGYTF. CDR3 sequence (DNA): TGTGCCAGCAGTTCAGGGGTCCCATGGTATGGCTACACCTTC. The rearrangement links TRBV12-3 or TRBV12-4 to TRBJ1-2; TRBD1 is a possible D gene (6 bases). The CDR3 spans 14 residues. Trimming left V 4 bases short and J 5 bases short, with 14 bases between.